A selection of T cell receptor beta chains follows, all from one sample in a study of T cells in Graves' hyperthyroidism and ophthalmopathy. TCRdb re-analysed the multiplex PCR reads in MiXCR, keeping a single row per CDR3 protein. The table shows fewer than 750,000 distinct CDR3 sequences, with approximately 14% occurring only once. The sample was blood. These receptors were collected from a woman aged 50 to 60 with Graves' ophthalmopathy. Both conserved end residues are part of each CDR3. Each record gives: V gene, J gene, D gene, clone size, CDR3 DNA, CDR3 protein. The D gene is left open where the match is weak. Size tells how often a clone was seen (once, few, many) or the class of an expanded clone, and some rows leave it out.

V: TRBV7-9; J: TRBJ1-5; D: TRBD1; size: few; DNA: TGTGCCAGCAGCCGGGGGACAGGGAGGGATCAGCCCCAGCATTTT; CDR3: CASSRGTGRDQPQHF
V: TRBV24-1; J: TRBJ1-1; D: .; size: many; DNA: TGTGCCACCAGTGAGGGGGCTGAAGCTTTCTTT; CDR3: CATSEGAEAFF
V: TRBV28; J: TRBJ2-7; D: .; size: many; DNA: TGTGCCAGCAGTATTGATCTGAGCTCCTACGAGCAGTACTTC; CDR3: CASSIDLSSYEQYF
V: TRBV5-1; J: TRBJ2-1; D: .; size: many; DNA: TGCGCCAGCAGCTTGTTCTGGAGGGGACATACCTACAATGAGCAGTTCTTC; CDR3: CASSLFWRGHTYNEQFF
V: TRBV9; J: TRBJ2-2; D: TRBD1; size: .; DNA: TGTGCCAGCAGCGCGCCAACAGGGGGCGAATTGGACACCGGGGAGCTGTTTTTT; CDR3: CASSAPTGGELDTGELFF
V: TRBV2; J: TRBJ2-3; D: TRBD2; size: many; DNA: TGTGCCAGCAGCGAGTTAGCGGGACAATTCACAGATACGCAGTATTTT; CDR3: CASSELAGQFTDTQYF
V: TRBV18; J: TRBJ2-5; D: .; size: many; DNA: TGTGCCAGCCAAACAGGCCGGGCCGTCCAAGAGACCCAGTACTTC; CDR3: CASQTGRAVQETQYF
V: TRBV2; J: TRBJ2-5; D: .; size: many; DNA: TGTGCCAGCAGTGGGCTTTTTCAAGAGACCCAGTACTTC; CDR3: CASSGLFQETQYF
V: TRBV14; J: TRBJ2-5; D: TRBD2; size: .; DNA: TGTGCCAGCAGCCCTTCCCGGACTAGCGGGAGCGGGACAGAGACCCAGTACTTC; CDR3: CASSPSRTSGSGTETQYF
V: TRBV5-1; J: TRBJ2-7; D: TRBD1; size: many; DNA: TGCGCCAGCAGCTTGGTGGGACAGGGCTCCTACGAGCAGTACTTC; CDR3: CASSLVGQGSYEQYF
V: TRBV9; J: TRBJ2-1; D: .; size: few; DNA: TGTGCCAGCAGCGTAGGCCTCAGTTATCCTGAGCAGTTCTTC; CDR3: CASSVGLSYPEQFF
V: TRBV6-2/TRBV6-3; J: TRBJ2-7; D: .; size: many; DNA: TGTGCCAGCAGGCAAGACGTCTACGAGCAGTACTTC; CDR3: CASRQDVYEQYF
V: TRBV12-3/TRBV12-4; J: TRBJ1-2; D: .; size: many; DNA: TGTGCCAGCAGTCTTACAGGGAAAAACTATGGCTACACCTTC; CDR3: CASSLTGKNYGYTF
V: TRBV2; J: TRBJ1-5; D: .; size: .; DNA: TGTGCCAGCAGGGACGGCTGGCAGCCCCAGCATTTT; CDR3: CASRDGWQPQHF
V: TRBV5-6; J: TRBJ2-3; D: .; size: many; DNA: TGTGCCAGCAGCTCCCGCAGATTTACAGATACGCAGTATTTT; CDR3: CASSSRRFTDTQYF
V: TRBV12-3/TRBV12-4; J: TRBJ2-1; D: TRBD1; size: many; DNA: TGTGCCAGCACCTACCCGACAGGGGGCAATGAGCAGTTCTTC; CDR3: CASTYPTGGNEQFF
V: TRBV18; J: TRBJ2-7; D: TRBD2; size: many; DNA: TGTGCCAGCTCACCACGGGGAGGGACCTACGAGCAGTACTTC; CDR3: CASSPRGGTYEQYF
V: TRBV6-1; J: TRBJ2-3; D: .; size: many; DNA: TGTGCCAGCAGTGAAGGGCCTACCGGCACAGATACGCAGTATTTT; CDR3: CASSEGPTGTDTQYF
V: TRBV5-1; J: TRBJ1-1; D: .; size: many; DNA: TGCGCCAGCAGCTGGGACCTGAGCACTGAAGCTTTCTTT; CDR3: CASSWDLSTEAFF
V: TRBV12-3/TRBV12-4; J: TRBJ1-5; D: TRBD1; size: many; DNA: TGTGCCAGCAGTCCAGGGACAGAATATAGCAATCAGCCCCAGCATTTT; CDR3: CASSPGTEYSNQPQHF
V: TRBV19; J: TRBJ2-1; D: .; size: few; DNA: TGTGCCAGTAGTATAGCGGGCTCCTACAATGAGCAGTTCTTC; CDR3: CASSIAGSYNEQFF
V: TRBV15; J: TRBJ2-1; D: TRBD2; size: .; DNA: TGTGCCACCAGCAGGCTGGGACTAGCAGGCAATGAGCAGTTCTTC; CDR3: CATSRLGLAGNEQFF
V: TRBV20-1; J: TRBJ2-1; D: TRBD2; size: few; DNA: TGCAGTGTCGTCCGGGCTAGCGGGAGTCATGAGCAGTTCTTC; CDR3: CSVVRASGSHEQFF
V: TRBV2; J: TRBJ2-7; D: .; size: many; DNA: TGTGCCAGCAGTCTCCTGCGGGGCCAAACCTACGAGCAGTACTTC; CDR3: CASSLLRGQTYEQYF
V: TRBV6-2/TRBV6-3; J: TRBJ1-1; D: .; size: many; DNA: TGTGCCAGCAGTTACTCTTCATCGAACACTGAAGCTTTCTTT; CDR3: CASSYSSSNTEAFF
V: TRBV24-1; J: TRBJ1-5; D: .; size: few; DNA: TGTGCCACCAGTGACTCAGGCCATCAGCCCCAGCATTTT; CDR3: CATSDSGHQPQHF
V: TRBV24-1; J: TRBJ2-2; D: TRBD2; size: many; DNA: TGTGCCACCAGGACTAGCGGGAGTGCCGGGGAGCTGTTTTTT; CDR3: CATRTSGSAGELFF
V: TRBV7-3; J: TRBJ2-1; D: .; size: .; DNA: TGTGCCAGCAGCTTAAGTATGAGTAATGAGCAGTTCTTC; CDR3: CASSLSMSNEQFF
V: TRBV6-5; J: TRBJ1-2; D: .; size: many; DNA: TGTGCCAGCAGTTACCAGGGGTCCTCTCCCTATGGCTACACCTTC; CDR3: CASSYQGSSPYGYTF
V: TRBV20-1; J: TRBJ2-7; D: .; size: many; DNA: TGCAGTGCTAGAGGATTCGCGGAAAACTACGAGCAGTACTTC; CDR3: CSARGFAENYEQYF
V: TRBV2; J: TRBJ2-2; D: TRBD1; size: many; DNA: TGTGCCAGCAGTGAAGGGTGGACAGGGGGCCAGGTCGGGGAGCTGTTTTTT; CDR3: CASSEGWTGGQVGELFF
V: TRBV30; J: TRBJ1-2; D: TRBD1; size: many; DNA: TGTGCCTGCCTTGGACAGGGGCGACAGGGCTATGGCTACACCTTC; CDR3: CACLGQGRQGYGYTF
V: TRBV15; J: TRBJ2-7; D: .; size: many; DNA: TGTGCCACCATGGGGCGTCGGAGGGAGCAGTACTTC; CDR3: CATMGRRREQYF
V: TRBV6-1; J: TRBJ1-2; D: TRBD1; size: few; DNA: TGTGCCAGCAGTGAAAGACAGGGAGATGGTGGCTACACCTTC; CDR3: CASSERQGDGGYTF
V: TRBV3-1; J: TRBJ2-7; D: TRBD2; size: many; DNA: TGTGCCAGCAGCCAAGACCCCCCGGGGCCGGGAGGGCATCTCGAGCAGTACTTC; CDR3: CASSQDPPGPGGHLEQYF
V: TRBV19; J: TRBJ2-7; D: TRBD2; size: .; DNA: TGTGCCAGTAGTATCATACTAGCGGGAAGTTACGAGCAGTACTTC; CDR3: CASSIILAGSYEQYF
V: TRBV29-1; J: TRBJ1-5; D: TRBD1; size: .; DNA: TGCAGCGTCCAGGGGACAGGGGGGGATCAGCCCCAGCATTTT; CDR3: CSVQGTGGDQPQHF
V: TRBV7-2; J: TRBJ1-6; D: .; size: many; DNA: TGTGCCAGCAGACAAACAGGACCCAATAATTCACCCCTCCACTTT; CDR3: CASRQTGPNNSPLHF
V: TRBV7-9; J: TRBJ2-2; D: TRBD2; size: .; DNA: TGTGCCAGCAGTCCCATAGCGGGGAAGAACACCGGGGAGCTGTTTTTT; CDR3: CASSPIAGKNTGELFF
V: TRBV6-1; J: TRBJ2-7; D: .; size: .; DNA: TGTGCCAGCAGTCTCACCGGGACAATTTACGAGCAGTACTTC; CDR3: CASSLTGTIYEQYF
V: TRBV20-1; J: TRBJ2-7; D: .; size: few; DNA: TGCAGTGCTAGAGATAGCGCCAACTCCTACGAGCAGTACTTC; CDR3: CSARDSANSYEQYF
V: TRBV6-2/TRBV6-3; J: TRBJ2-7; D: .; size: many; DNA: TGTGCCAGCAGTTACTCGTGGGTTGAGCAGTACTTC; CDR3: CASSYSWVEQYF
V: TRBV20-1; J: TRBJ2-1; D: TRBD2; size: many; DNA: TGCAGTGCTCCCGGGACTAGCAGAGCCTACAATGAGCAGTTCTTC; CDR3: CSAPGTSRAYNEQFF
V: TRBV12-3/TRBV12-4; J: TRBJ1-5; D: .; size: many; DNA: TGTGCCAGCACTGTCGCGGGAGACTTCCAGCCCCAGCATTTT; CDR3: CASTVAGDFQPQHF
V: TRBV19; J: TRBJ2-7; D: TRBD2; size: few; DNA: TGTGCCAGTAGTATAACAACTAGCGTTCGTAGCTCCTACGAGCAGTACTTC; CDR3: CASSITTSVRSSYEQYF
V: TRBV30; J: TRBJ2-3; D: TRBD2; size: many; DNA: TGTGCCTGGAGGGTTCTAGCGGGAGGGCCGGTTGCTACAGATACGCAGTATTTT; CDR3: CAWRVLAGGPVATDTQYF
V: TRBV5-1; J: TRBJ2-3; D: .; size: .; DNA: TGCGCCAGCAGCTTGGCCGGGCGGGGGCCAGATACGCAGTATTTT; CDR3: CASSLAGRGPDTQYF
V: TRBV24-1; J: TRBJ2-3; D: .; size: many; DNA: TGTGCCACCAGTCCGTGGAGCACAGATACGCAGTATTTT; CDR3: CATSPWSTDTQYF